Shown below are 32 T cell receptor beta chains from a single sample sequenced in a study of neurological immune-mediated disorders. MiXCR, applied by TCRdb to the 5' RACE reads, yields one record per CDR3 protein. The table has approximately 23,000 distinct CDR3 sequences, less than 11% seen once; the top ten hold about 20%. The sequenced material came from PBMCs. These receptors originate from a woman in her sixties with HTLV-1-associated myelopathy (HAM/TSP).

This clonotype was detected ten times or more. The rearrangement joins TRBV9 to TRBJ2-1, with a weak D call TRBD1 (6 bases). V was trimmed by 0 bases and J by 5 bases, leaving 12 bases between them. There are 15 residues in the CDR3. In germline, CDR1 is SGDLS, CDR2 YYNGEE. CDR3 in amino acids: CASSVATGWDNEQFF. CDR3 in DNA: TGTGCCAGCAGCGTAGCGACAGGCTGGGACAATGAGCAGTTCTTC. Full variable domain (rest looked up from reference TRBV9 and TRBJ2-1): DSGVTQTPKHLITATGQRVTLRCSPRSGDLSVYWYQQSLDQGLQFLIQYYNGEERAKGNILERFSAQQFPDLHSELNLSSLELGDSALYFCASSVATGWDNEQFFGPGTRLTVL.

This clonotype has at least ten counts. J is TRBJ1-5 and V is TRBV19; a weak D match, TRBD1 (6 bases). CDR1 is LNHDA, CDR2 SQIVND, per germline (reference sequence). Trimming left V 5 bases short and J 3 bases short, with 14 bases between. The CDR3 runs 15 residues. Written as DNA, the CDR3 is TGTGCCAGTAGTGAGAACCGGGACACCAATCAGCCCCAGCATTTT. This translates into CASSENRDTNQPQHF.

The table lists this clonotype with many counts. J is TRBJ1-1 and V is TRBV20-1, with D unclear. V lost 1 base to trimming and J lost 5 bases, with 5 bases between them. Looked up from germline, CDR1 is DFQATT and CDR2 is SNEGSKA (reference sequence). CDR3 length: 11 residues. CDR3 in amino acids: CSARAGTEAFF. In DNA form, the CDR3 reads TGCAGTGCTAGAGCAGGAACTGAAGCTTTCTTT.

This clonotype has at least ten counts. The chain carries TRBV5-1 and TRBJ1-4; D might be TRBD1 (6 bases). Looked up from germline, CDR1 is SGHRS and CDR2 is YFSETQ. The length of the CDR3 is 17 residues. Trimming cost V 0 bases and J 0 bases, with 12 bases left between them. The CDR3 nucleotides read TGCGCCAGCAGCTTGGCCGGAGGGGGGTCAACTAATGAAAAACTGTTTTTT. It specifies CASSLAGGGSTNEKLFF.

The chain links TRBV7-8 to TRBJ2-7; D is possibly TRBD1 (5 bases). The CDR3 is made up of 14 amino acids. Trimming shortened V by 5 bases and J by 2 bases, and 13 bases separated the two germline ends. Germline CDR1 reads SGHVS; CDR2 reads FQNEAQ. The CDR3 loop is CASSQGPTAYEQYF. The CDR3 region has the DNA TGTGCCAGCAGCCAGGGTCCCACCGCCTACGAGCAGTACTTC. Full variable domain (rest looked up from reference TRBV7-8 and TRBJ2-7): GAGVSQSPRYKVAKRGQDVALRCDPISGHVSLFWYQQALGQGPEFLTYFQNEAQLDKSGLPSDRFFAERPEGSVSTLKIQRTQQEDSAVYLCASSQGPTAYEQYFGPGTRLTVT.

The sample holds many counts of this clonotype. This sequence joins TRBV12-3 or TRBV12-4 and TRBJ1-6, with TRBD1 matching 9 bases. The ends lost 6 bases at V and 7 bases at J; junction bases unmatched: 4. The length of the CDR3 is 14 residues. The CDR3 nucleotides read TGTGCCAGCAGGGGGACAGGGCGAAATTCACCCCTCCACTTT. As protein: CASRGTGRNSPLHF.

The sample holds many counts of this clonotype. The chain employs TRBV5-1 and TRBJ1-1; 9 bases align to TRBD1. V shed 1 base and J 5 bases; nucleotides not matched to a gene: 6. The CDR3 runs to 15 residues. The germline CDR1 and CDR2 sequences are SGHRS and YFSETQ. CDR3 region: CASSLSGTGLTEAFF. Written as DNA, the CDR3 is TGCGCCAGCAGCTTGTCCGGGACAGGGCTTACTGAAGCTTTCTTT.

This clonotype was recorded many times. The chain recombines TRBV20-1 with TRBJ2-1, with TRBD2 identical over 12 bases. Germline CDR1 reads DFQATT; CDR2 reads SNEGSKA (reference sequence). The CDR3 extends over 13 amino acids. The CDR3 sequence is CSHIGLAGNEQFF. CDR3 nucleotide sequence: TGCAGCCATATCGGACTAGCGGGGAATGAGCAGTTCTTC.

In this sample, this clonotype turned up many times. The rearrangement uses TRBV4-1 and TRBJ1-1, with D hard to call. CDR3 length: 15 amino acids. Germline CDR1 reads MGHRA; CDR2 reads YSYEKL. Deletions cut 3 bases from V and 0 bases from J, with 11 bases between. DNA of the CDR3: TGCGCCAGCAGCCAGATGAGAGGGTTGAACACTGAAGCTTTCTTT. It specifies CASSQMRGLNTEAFF.

The J gene is TRBJ2-7, the V gene TRBV11-1; 12 positions agree with TRBD1. Per the germline V gene, CDR1 is SGHAT and CDR2 is FQDESV (reference sequence). The CDR3 spans 17 residues. After removal of 5 bases from V and 3 bases from J, the junction contained 11 bases not matched to a gene. In DNA form, the CDR3 reads TGTGCCAGCAGCGAGGGGACAGGGGGCGAGGTAGTCTACGAGCAGTACTTC. It yields the protein CASSEGTGGEVVYEQYF. The variable domain in full, completed from reference TRBV11-1 and TRBJ2-7, reads EAEVAQSPRYKITEKSQAVAFWCDPISGHATLYWYRQILGQGPELLVQFQDESVVDDSQLPKDRFSAERLKGVDSTLKIQPAELGDSAMYLCASSEGTGGEVVYEQYFGPGTRLTVT.

This clonotype has at least ten counts. CDR3 in DNA: TGCGCCAGCAGCCCGTTGGGTTCTCAGTATACGAACACTGAAGCTTTCTTT. It codes for CASSPLGSQYTNTEAFF. The genes are TRBV5-1 and TRBJ1-1; D gene uncertain. CDR1 and CDR2 (germline): SGHRS, YFSETQ. This CDR3 region has 17 residues. Between the trimmed V and J ends, which lost 4 bases and 1 base, there was a span of 20 bases.

In its sample, this clonotype was seen once. The rearrangement joins TRBV20-1 to TRBJ2-1; D is perhaps TRBD2 (7 bases). Germline values: CDR1 DFQATT, CDR2 SNEGSKA (reference sequence). The CDR3 spans 14 residues. Trimming cost V 6 bases and J 6 bases, with 18 bases left between them. The CDR3: CSAHRGGQSNEQFF. CDR3 nucleotides: TGCAGTGCCCATAGGGGGGGACAATCCAATGAGCAGTTCTTC.

This clonotype has a count of ten or more. J is TRBJ2-3 and V is TRBV5-1; 8 bases are shared with TRBD2. This CDR3 spans 16 amino acids. Germline-derived CDR1 and CDR2 are SGHRS and YFSETQ. The J segment lost 2 bases and the V segment lost 3 bases, leaving 8 bases of the junction unmatched. This CDR3 is CASSSLGTRTTDTQYF. The CDR3 nucleotides are TGCGCCAGCAGCTCCCTCGGGACTAGGACCACAGATACGCAGTATTTT. The full variable domain, with the rest looked up from reference TRBV5-1 and TRBJ2-3, is KAGVTQTPRYLIKTRGQQVTLSCSPISGHRSVSWYQQTPGQGLQFLFEYFSETQRNKGNFPGRFSGRQFSNSRSEMNVSTLELGDSALYLCASSSLGTRTTDTQYFGPGTRLTVL.

The table lists this clonotype with many counts. The rearrangement uses TRBV2 and TRBJ2-5; TRBD1 aligns across 8 bases. There are 14 residues in the CDR3. Germline V CDR1 and CDR2: SNHLY, FYNNEI. The ends lost 4 bases at V and 3 bases at J; junction bases unmatched: 4. Here the CDR3 reads CASSALTGEETQYF. The CDR3 DNA reads as TGTGCCAGCAGTGCGTTGACAGGGGAAGAGACCCAGTACTTC.

The CDR3 DNA follows: TGTGCCAGCACGACCCCCGCCGACAGGGCAACTAATGAAAAACTGTTTTTT. It codes for CASTTPADRATNEKLFF. This rearrangement joins TRBV18 to TRBJ1-4, with 7 bases lining up with TRBD1. CDR1 is KGHSH, CDR2 LQKENI, per germline. CDR3 length: 17 amino acids. V lost 8 bases and J lost 0; bases outside the gene matches: 12.

This clonotype was observed many times. The rearrangement uses TRBV6-5 and TRBJ1-2, with D maybe TRBD1 (6 bases). CDR3 length: 13 amino acids. Looked up from germline, CDR1 is MNHEY and CDR2 is SVGAGI. V lost 6 bases and J lost 5, with 13 bases in between. The CDR3 here is CASSPGGRYGYTF. The CDR3 bases are TGTGCCAGCAGCCCGGGGGGGCGTTATGGCTACACCTTC.

This clonotype was seen repeatedly, ten times or more. The V and J genes are TRBV3-1 and TRBJ2-7, with D possibly TRBD1 on 6 matching bases. V shed 4 bases and J shed 4 bases, with 11 bases lying between them. Germline V lookup: CDR1 LGHDT, CDR2 YNNKEL (reference sequence). This CDR3 has 13 amino acids. CDR3 amino acids: CASSRGRGYEQYF. The CDR3 DNA reads as TGTGCCAGCAGCCGGGGCAGGGGTTACGAGCAGTACTTC.

This clonotype was seen only a few times. The chain combines TRBV5-5 with TRBJ2-3, with 8 bases fitting TRBD2. The ends lost 4 bases at V and 3 bases at J; junction bases unmatched: 4. Germline V gene data show CDR1 as SGHKS and CDR2 as YYEKEE (reference sequence). CDR3 length equals 14 residues. In DNA form, the CDR3 reads TGTGCCAGCAGCCCCGGGGGGGCGACAGATACGCAGTATTTT. Amino acid sequence: CASSPGGATDTQYF.

The table lists this clonotype with many counts. V and J are TRBV20-1 and TRBJ2-3, with TRBD1 matching 7 bases. With 6 bases clipped from V and 1 base from J, the junction kept 7 bases outside the gene matches. The CDR3 contains 14 residues. The germline V gene encodes CDR1 DFQATT and CDR2 SNEGSKA (reference sequence). CDR3 in DNA: TGCAGTGCAATTGGGACAGACGGCACAGATACGCAGTATTTT. This translates into CSAIGTDGTDTQYF.

This clonotype was seen ten or more times. The chain is built from TRBV9 and TRBJ1-2; 9 bases map to TRBD1. CDR1 and CDR2 (germline): SGDLS, YYNGEE. The V and J ends lost 2 bases and 4 bases, in that order; junction bases with no gene match: 6. CDR3 length: 15 amino acids. Written as DNA, the CDR3 is TGTGCCAGCAGCGTGGGGACAGGGAGCTCCTATGGCTACACCTTC. As protein: CASSVGTGSSYGYTF.

There are many counts of this clonotype. J is TRBJ1-5 and V is TRBV18; TRBD1 is a possible D gene (6 bases). The ends were cut back, 6 bases at V and 5 bases at J, with 11 bases in the middle. The CDR3 runs 13 residues. Germline values: CDR1 KGHSH, CDR2 LQKENI. The CDR3 reads CASSDRNDQPQHF. For the CDR3, the DNA is TGTGCCAGCTCCGACAGGAACGATCAGCCCCAGCATTTT.

This clonotype came up many times. The chain carries TRBV20-1 and TRBJ2-1; possible D gene TRBD2, 5 bases. The CDR3 has 14 amino acids. With 6 bases removed from V and 0 bases from J, the gap between germline ends came to 12 bases. Germline values: CDR1 DFQATT, CDR2 SNEGSKA (reference sequence). CDR3 in amino acids: CSAVEGSSYNEQFF. Here the CDR3 DNA reads TGCAGTGCCGTCGAGGGTAGCTCCTACAATGAGCAGTTCTTC.

This clonotype came up many times. The chain recombines TRBV27 with TRBJ2-1; no firm D call. CDR3 length: 14 residues. Germline loops: CDR1 MNHEY, CDR2 SMNVEV (reference sequence). V was pared by 6 bases and J by 5 bases, with 14 bases between. The CDR3 DNA follows: TGTGCCAGCAGCTCATCCCCAAGGGACAATGAGCAGTTCTTC. It encodes CASSSSPRDNEQFF.

Regarding this clonotype: Mismatch with germline at one junction end may stem from a read error. The chain links TRBV3-1 to TRBJ2-2, with TRBD1 identical over 11 bases. Per germline, CDR1 LGHDT and CDR2 YNNKEL (reference sequence). The CDR3 has 15 amino acids. The CDR3 spells CAISQGTGGMGDLFF. Written as DNA, the CDR3 is TGTGCCATCAGCCAAGGGACAGGGGGTATGGGGGATCTGTTTTTT.

The table lists this clonotype with many counts. The chain links TRBV29-1 to TRBJ1-2; D is perhaps TRBD1 (5 bases). Looked up from germline, CDR1 is SQVTM and CDR2 is ANQGSEA. The CDR3 loop spans 14 amino acids. V was cut by 4 bases and J by 7 bases, with 19 bases left in between. The CDR3: CSVAPRGTLSGYTF. The DNA of the CDR3 is TGCAGCGTTGCCCCGAGGGGTACCCTCAGTGGCTACACCTTC.

A word on this clonotype: Compared with germline, one end of the junction differs, possibly owing to a read error. The chain has TRBV12-3 or TRBV12-4 and TRBJ2-7; TRBD1 agrees at 7 bases. The CDR3 has 13 amino acids. The chain's CDR3 is CAISTTTGNEQYF. In DNA form, the CDR3 reads TGTGCCATCAGTACCACGACAGGGAACGAGCAGTACTTC.

The chain carries TRBV27 and TRBJ1-4; D is perhaps TRBD1 (6 bases). CDR3 size: 12 residues. Germline CDR1 reads MNHEY; CDR2 reads SMNVEV (reference sequence). Trimming removed 6 bases from V and 9 bases from J, with 11 bases in between. This CDR3 is CASSPGDKKLFF. The CDR3 bases are TGTGCCAGCAGCCCGGGGGACAAAAAACTGTTTTTT.

In its sample, this clonotype was seen many times. The chain links TRBV20-1 to TRBJ1-1; D unresolved. V was pared by 3 bases and J by 1 base, with 12 bases between. The CDR3 is 14 residues long. The germline V gene encodes CDR1 DFQATT and CDR2 SNEGSKA (reference sequence). The CDR3 DNA follows: TGCAGTGCTAGTTACGAGGGCTCGAACACTGAAGCTTTCTTT. This translates into CSASYEGSNTEAFF.

By share, this clonotype counts as medium-sized. The rearrangement uses TRBV20-1 and TRBJ2-2; 8 bases agree with TRBD2. The CDR3 sequence is 15 residues long. V lost 2 bases, J lost 8 bases, and 10 bases stayed unmatched. The germline CDR1 and CDR2 sequences are DFQATT and SNEGSKA (reference sequence). CDR3 coding DNA: TGCAGTGCTAGACCCTCAGGACTAGCCTTGGGGGAGCTGTTTTTT. It yields the protein CSARPSGLALGELFF.

There are many counts of this clonotype. The chain recombines TRBV5-1 with TRBJ1-2, with unresolved D. Germline V gives CDR1 SGHRS, CDR2 YFSETQ. Trimming removed 1 base at V and 0 bases at J, with 7 bases between. The CDR3 extends over 14 amino acids. This CDR3 reads CASSLPRANYGYTF. The CDR3, as DNA: TGCGCCAGCAGCTTGCCAAGAGCTAACTATGGCTACACCTTC.

V gene TRBV7-2 combines with J gene TRBJ2-3, with D unresolved. The V end lost 4 bases, the J end lost 2 bases, and 16 bases lay between the germline ends. The germline V gene has CDR1 SGHTA and CDR2 FQGNSA. CDR3 size: 16 residues. CDR3: CASSSRPGTTTDTQYF. The CDR3 DNA follows: TGTGCCAGCAGCTCACGTCCAGGTACGACCACAGATACGCAGTATTTT. Supplemented by reference TRBV7-2 and TRBJ2-3, the full variable domain reads GAGVSQSPSNKVTEKGKDVELRCDPISGHTALYWYRQSLGQGLEFLIYFQGNSAPDKSGLPSDRFSAERTGGSVSTLTIQRTQQEDSAVYLCASSSRPGTTTDTQYFGPGTRLTVL.

This clonotype has at least ten counts. CDR3 sequence (DNA): TGCAGTGCTAGTTCCACCGACACCGGGGAGCTGTTTTTT. It yields the protein CSASSTDTGELFF. This sequence joins TRBV20-1 and TRBJ2-2; no reliable D call. CDR1 DFQATT and CDR2 SNEGSKA come from the germline V gene (reference sequence). With 3 bases removed from V and 3 bases from J, the gap between germline ends came to 8 bases. The CDR3 is 13 amino acids.